These 17 T cell receptor beta chains originate from one sample sequenced in a study of robustness of blood B and T cell sequencing. The cDNA carried a universal priming site added by a 5' template-switch oligo. A 12-nucleotide random UMI in the template-switch oligo labeled every cDNA molecule. TCRdb redid the calling of the PCR reads with MiXCR, one entry per CDR3 protein. The sample holds 1,500 to 2,000 distinct CDR3 sequences, 55% to 75% seen once. Instead of genomic DNA, mRNA was used to measure TCR beta repertoires. Sequencing used peripheral blood. The receptors were gathered from a human donor in good health.

This clonotype occurred once. The chain employs TRBV6-5 and TRBJ2-6; no clear D. There are 16 residues in the CDR3. Looked up from germline, CDR1 is MNHEY and CDR2 is SVGAGI. Between the trimmed V and J ends, which lost 4 bases and 2 bases, there was a span of 12 bases. The CDR3 coding sequence is TGTGCCAGCAGTTCAAGTTTGGTGGCTGGGGCCAACGTCCTGACTTTC. The encoded protein is CASSSSLVAGANVLTF.

This CDR3 reads CASSQGTAKLPNYGYTF. CDR3 DNA: TGCGCCAGCAGCCAAGGGACAGCTAAGCTCCCTAACTATGGCTACACCTTC. V usage is TRBV4-1 and J usage is TRBJ1-2; a possible D gene is TRBD1 (6 bases). CDR1 is MGHRA and CDR2 is YSYEKL in the germline V gene. The CDR3 has 17 amino acids. The V end was cut by 1 base, the J end by 0 bases, with 15 bases between.

The gene calls are TRBV7-3 and TRBJ1-1; weak D call: TRBD1 (5 bases). Trimming cost V 5 bases and J 1 base, with 8 bases left between them. This CDR3 is built from 13 residues. CDR1 and CDR2 from the germline V gene are SGHTA and FQGTGA. CDR3 in DNA: TGTGCCAGCAGCCGGGGCCCGAACACTGAAGCTTTCTTT. Translated: CASSRGPNTEAFF.

This clonotype was detected only a few times. This rearrangement joins TRBV7-2 to TRBJ2-3, with D possibly TRBD1 on 5 matching bases. Germline CDR1 is SGHTA and CDR2 is FQGNSA. Trimming pared 2 bases from V and 2 bases from J, leaving 14 bases between. CDR3 length: 16 amino acids. The CDR3, as DNA: TGTGCCAGCAGCTTATGGCCGACAGAACTCACAGATACGCAGTATTTT. It codes for CASSLWPTELTDTQYF.

This clonotype showed up just a few times. The J gene is TRBJ2-3, the V gene TRBV29-1, with a tentative D call TRBD1 (7 bases). With 5 bases removed from V and 10 bases from J, the gap between germline ends came to 16 bases. The germline CDR1 and CDR2 sequences are SQVTM and ANQGSEA. The length of the CDR3 is 12 residues. CDR3 DNA sequence: TGCAGCGTTCCAGGGGGGATGGGTGCGCAGTATTTT. It translates to CSVPGGMGAQYF.

This clonotype showed up just a few times. CDR3 amino acids: CASSQDKGVSREQFF. The CDR3 coding sequence is TGTGCCAGCAGCCAAGATAAAGGTGTATCACGGGAGCAGTTCTTC. The V and J genes are TRBV4-2 and TRBJ2-1; no clear D. The V gene lost 0 bases and the J gene lost 10 bases, with 16 bases spanning the gap. The CDR3 spans 15 residues. CDR1 and CDR2 (germline): LGHNA, YNFKEQ.

V usage is TRBV6-1 and J usage is TRBJ2-2, with D possibly TRBD1 on 5 matching bases. There are 12 residues in the CDR3. The germline V and J ends were trimmed by 6 bases and 3 bases, with 5 bases remaining between them. The germline V gene has CDR1 MNHNS and CDR2 SASEGT. The CDR3 loop reads CASSRDTGELFF. CDR3 sequence (DNA): TGTGCCAGCAGCAGGGACACCGGGGAGCTGTTTTTT.

The chain links TRBV5-1 to TRBJ2-3, with D possibly being TRBD1 or TRBD2 (5 bases each). Germline CDR1 and CDR2: SGHRS and YFSETQ. The CDR3 is 15 residues long. Trimming took off 3 bases at V and 2 bases at J, with 13 bases between the two ends. The CDR3 loop reads CASSWGGGLTDTQYF. In DNA, the CDR3 is TGCGCCAGCAGCTGGGGCGGCGGACTCACAGATACGCAGTATTTT.

CDR3 in DNA: TGCAGCGTTGTAAAAGGTGGGAGAGACTACACCTTC. It specifies CSVVKGGRDYTF. The chain couples TRBV29-1 to TRBJ1-2; no firm D call. Germline values: CDR1 SQVTM, CDR2 ANQGSEA. The CDR3 loop spans 12 amino acids. V shed 4 bases and J shed 10 bases, with 16 bases lying between them. The entire variable domain, with the rest obtained from reference TRBV29-1 and TRBJ1-2, is as follows: SAVISQKPSRDICQRGTSLTIQCQVDSQVTMMFWYRQQPGQSLTLIATANQGSEATYESGFVIDKFPISRPNLTFSTLTVSNMSPEDSSIYLCSVVKGGRDYTFGSGTRLTVV.

The chain links TRBV7-6 to TRBJ2-1, with a tentative D call TRBD2 (7 bases). This CDR3 has 19 amino acids. V was cut by 6 bases and J by 8 bases, with 32 bases left in between. Germline lookup yields CDR1 SGHVS and CDR2 FNYEAQ. The CDR3 is CASSRRNTLNGGALHEQFF. CDR3 DNA sequence: TGTGCCAGCAGTCGCCGAAATACTTTGAATGGGGGGGCGTTGCATGAGCAGTTCTTC. The full variable domain, in which reference TRBV7-6 and TRBJ2-1 provide the parts outside the CDR3, is GAGVSQSPRYKVTKRGQDVALRCDPISGHVSLYWYRQALGQGPEFLTYFNYEAQQDKSGLPNDRFSAERPEGSISTLTIQRTEQRDSAMYRCASSRRNTLNGGALHEQFFGPGTRLTVL.

This rearrangement joins TRBV29-1 to TRBJ2-6; 7 positions match TRBD1. This CDR3 spans 15 amino acids. In germline, CDR1 is SQVTM, CDR2 ANQGSEA. Trimming took 6 bases from V and 0 from J; bases not matched to a gene: 5. The CDR3 reads CSVAGTASGANVLTF. As DNA, the CDR3 is TGCAGCGTGGCCGGGACAGCCTCTGGGGCCAACGTCCTGACTTTC.

The rearrangement uses TRBV6-5 and TRBJ1-1, with 7 bases lining up with TRBD1. The CDR3 runs to 14 residues. Germline CDR1 and CDR2: MNHEY and SVGAGI. The V gene end was trimmed by 4 bases and the J gene end by 4 bases; junction bases not matched to a gene: 6. The CDR3 sequence is CASSSTGVGTEAFF. In nucleotides, the CDR3 is TGTGCCAGCAGTTCCACAGGGGTAGGCACTGAAGCTTTCTTT.

The CDR3: CASTIQGAGDTQYF. DNA of the CDR3: TGTGCCAGCACCATACAGGGGGCCGGAGATACGCAGTATTTT. The rearrangement uses TRBV13 and TRBJ2-3; 9 bases map to TRBD1. Germline-derived CDR1 and CDR2 are PRHDT and FYEKMQ (reference sequence). This CDR3 region has 14 residues. Trimming took 7 bases from V and 5 from J; bases not matched to a gene: 7.

This chain links TRBV30 with TRBJ1-3; D is ambiguous. The CDR3 extends over 14 amino acids. V was cut by 0 bases and J by 5 bases, with 11 bases left in between. Germline V lookup: CDR1 GTSNPN, CDR2 SVGIG (reference sequence). The chain's CDR3 is CAWSVPPSRNTIYF. The CDR3 DNA is TGTGCCTGGAGTGTACCCCCGTCAAGAAACACCATATATTTT.

The chain links TRBV20-1 to TRBJ2-3, with TRBD2 matching 11 bases. Trimming at V came to 5 bases and at J to 1 base, leaving 5 bases not matched to a gene. Germline values: CDR1 DFQATT, CDR2 SNEGSKA (reference sequence). This CDR3 is 15 amino acids long. The CDR3 sequence is CSAVLAGGGTDTQYF. For the CDR3, the DNA is TGCAGTGCTGTGTTAGCGGGGGGGGGCACAGATACGCAGTATTTT.

This chain links TRBV7-4 with TRBJ2-2; 7 bases map to TRBD1. CDR1 and CDR2 from the germline V gene are SGHVT and SQSDAQ. This CDR3 contains 14 residues. Trimming cost V 6 bases and J 6 bases; bases outside gene matches: 7. The CDR3 nucleotides are TGTGCCAGCAGTCGTACAGGGGTGGCCGGGGAGCTGTTTTTT. Translated, it gives CASSRTGVAGELFF. The full variable domain, rest sourced from reference TRBV7-4 and TRBJ2-2, is GAGVSQSPRYKVAKRGRDVALRCDSISGHVTLYWYRQTLGQGSEVLTYSQSDAQRDKSGRPSGRFSAERPERSVSTLKIQRTEQGDSAVYLCASSRTGVAGELFFGEGSRLTVL.

This clonotype is judged large. The rearrangement uses TRBV7-3 and TRBJ2-3; D is unclear. The V gene's germline CDR1 is SGHTA and CDR2 FQGTGA. Trimming took off 4 bases at V and 4 bases at J, with 12 bases between the two ends. The CDR3 extends over 14 amino acids. CDR3 sequence: CASSSGVSADTQYF. In DNA, the CDR3 is TGTGCCAGCAGCTCTGGGGTTTCCGCAGATACGCAGTATTTT.